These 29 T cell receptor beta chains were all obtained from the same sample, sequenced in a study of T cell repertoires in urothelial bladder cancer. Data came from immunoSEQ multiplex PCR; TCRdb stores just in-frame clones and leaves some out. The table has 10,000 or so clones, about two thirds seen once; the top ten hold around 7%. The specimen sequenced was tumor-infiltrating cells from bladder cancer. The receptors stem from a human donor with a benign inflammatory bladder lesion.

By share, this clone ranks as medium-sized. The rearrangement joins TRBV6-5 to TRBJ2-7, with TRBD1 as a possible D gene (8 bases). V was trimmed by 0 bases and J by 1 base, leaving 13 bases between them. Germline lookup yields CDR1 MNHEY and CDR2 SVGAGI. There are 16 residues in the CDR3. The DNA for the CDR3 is TGTGCCAGCAGTTACTCAACAGGGGGAGGGTCCTACGAGCAGTACTTC. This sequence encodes CASSYSTGGGSYEQYF.

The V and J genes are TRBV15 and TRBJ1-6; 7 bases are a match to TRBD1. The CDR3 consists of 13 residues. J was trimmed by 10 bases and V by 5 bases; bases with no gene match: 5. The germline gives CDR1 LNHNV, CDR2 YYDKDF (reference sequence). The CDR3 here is CATSRQGSSPLHF. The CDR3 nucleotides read TGTGCCACCAGCCGACAGGGCAGCTCACCCCTCCACTTT.

CDR3 DNA: TGCGCCAGCAGCTTATTGACAGAAGAGACCCAGTACTTC. Translating it yields CASSLLTEETQYF. The V gene is TRBV5-1, the J gene TRBJ2-5; D might be TRBD1 (5 bases). Per germline, CDR1 SGHRS and CDR2 YFSETQ. Trimming stripped 2 bases from V and 3 bases from J, with 8 bases between. CDR3 length: 13 amino acids. The variable domain in full, completed from reference TRBV5-1 and TRBJ2-5, reads KAGVTQTPRYLIKTRGQQVTLSCSPISGHRSVSWYQQTPGQGLQFLFEYFSETQRNKGNFPGRFSGRQFSNSRSEMNVSTLELGDSALYLCASSLLTEETQYFGPGTRLLVL.

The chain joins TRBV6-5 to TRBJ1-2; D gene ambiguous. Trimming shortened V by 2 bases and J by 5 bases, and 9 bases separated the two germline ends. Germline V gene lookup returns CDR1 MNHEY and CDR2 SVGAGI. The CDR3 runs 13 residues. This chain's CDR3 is CASSYRGIYGYTF. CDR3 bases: TGTGCCAGCAGTTACCGCGGCATTTATGGCTACACCTTC.

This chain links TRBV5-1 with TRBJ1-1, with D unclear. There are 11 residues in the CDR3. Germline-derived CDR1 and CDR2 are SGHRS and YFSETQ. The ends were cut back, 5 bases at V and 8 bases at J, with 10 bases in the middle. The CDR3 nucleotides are TGCGCCAGCAGAGTTGGCCTCGAAGCTTTCTTT. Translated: CASRVGLEAFF.

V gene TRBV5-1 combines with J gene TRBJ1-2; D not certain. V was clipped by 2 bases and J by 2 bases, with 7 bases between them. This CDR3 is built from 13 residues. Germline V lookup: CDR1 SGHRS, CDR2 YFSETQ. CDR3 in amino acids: CASSLEGNYGYTF. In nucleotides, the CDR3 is TGCGCCAGCAGCTTAGAGGGAAACTATGGCTACACCTTC.

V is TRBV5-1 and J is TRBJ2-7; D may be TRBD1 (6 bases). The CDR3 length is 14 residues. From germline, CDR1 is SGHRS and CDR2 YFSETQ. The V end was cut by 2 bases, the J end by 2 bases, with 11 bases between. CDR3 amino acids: CASSFSRDTYEQYF. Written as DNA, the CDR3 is TGCGCCAGCAGCTTCTCTCGGGACACCTACGAGCAGTACTTC.

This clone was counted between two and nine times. CDR3 in amino acids: CASSLTGMLTQYF. CDR3 nucleotide sequence: TGTGCCAGCAGTCTGACAGGTATGCTTACCCAGTACTTC. The chain carries TRBV27 and TRBJ2-5; weak D call: TRBD1 (6 bases). The length of the CDR3 is 13 residues. CDR1 MNHEY and CDR2 SMNVEV come from the germline V gene (reference sequence). The V end lost 5 bases, the J end lost 8 bases, and 15 bases lay between the germline ends.

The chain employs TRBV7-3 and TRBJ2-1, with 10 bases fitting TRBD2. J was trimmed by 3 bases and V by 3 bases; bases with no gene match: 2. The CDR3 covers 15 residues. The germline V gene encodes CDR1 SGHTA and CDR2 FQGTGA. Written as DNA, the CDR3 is TGTGCCAGCAGCTTTACTAGCGGGGTCTACAATGAGCAGTTCTTC. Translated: CASSFTSGVYNEQFF.

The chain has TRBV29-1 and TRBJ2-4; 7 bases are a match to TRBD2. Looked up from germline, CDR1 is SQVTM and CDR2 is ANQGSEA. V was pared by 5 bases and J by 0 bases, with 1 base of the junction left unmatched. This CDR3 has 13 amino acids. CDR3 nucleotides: TGCAGCGTTCGCGGGGGAGCCAAAAACATTCAGTACTTC. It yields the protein CSVRGGAKNIQYF.

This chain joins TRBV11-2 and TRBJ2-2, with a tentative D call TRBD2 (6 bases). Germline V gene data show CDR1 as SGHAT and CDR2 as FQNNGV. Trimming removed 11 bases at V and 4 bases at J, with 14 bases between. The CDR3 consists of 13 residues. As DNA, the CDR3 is TGTGCCGGAGTAGCGGAAAGCACCGGGGAGCTGTTTTTT. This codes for CAGVAESTGELFF.

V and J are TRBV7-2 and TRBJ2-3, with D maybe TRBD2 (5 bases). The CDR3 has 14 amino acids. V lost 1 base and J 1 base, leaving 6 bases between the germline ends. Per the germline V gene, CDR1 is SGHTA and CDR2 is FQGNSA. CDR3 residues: CASSLVRGTDTQYF. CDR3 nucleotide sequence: TGTGCCAGCAGCTTAGTGAGGGGCACAGATACGCAGTATTTT.

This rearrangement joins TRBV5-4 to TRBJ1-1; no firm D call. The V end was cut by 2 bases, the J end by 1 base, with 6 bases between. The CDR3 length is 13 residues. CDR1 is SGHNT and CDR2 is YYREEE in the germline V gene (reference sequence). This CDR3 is CASSFSQNTEAFF. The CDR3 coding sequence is TGTGCCAGCAGCTTTTCCCAGAACACTGAAGCTTTCTTT.

The CDR3: CASSSRGSHNEQFF. CDR3 DNA: TGTGCCAGCAGCTCCCGGGGGAGTCACAATGAGCAGTTCTTC. The chain has TRBV5-4 and TRBJ2-1, with TRBD2 as a possible D gene (6 bases). Germline V gene sequence: CDR1 SGHNT, CDR2 YYREEE (reference sequence). There are 14 residues in the CDR3. The V end lost 3 bases, the J end lost 5 bases, and 12 bases lay between the germline ends.

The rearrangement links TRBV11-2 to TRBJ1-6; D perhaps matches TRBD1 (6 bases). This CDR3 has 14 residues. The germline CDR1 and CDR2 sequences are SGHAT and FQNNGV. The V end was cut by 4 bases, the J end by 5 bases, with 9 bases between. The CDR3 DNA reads TGTGCCAGCAGCTCCACAGGGAATAATTCACCCCTCCACTTT. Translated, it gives CASSSTGNNSPLHF.

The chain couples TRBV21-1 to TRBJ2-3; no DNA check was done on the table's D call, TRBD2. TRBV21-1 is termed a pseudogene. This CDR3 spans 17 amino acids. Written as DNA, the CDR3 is TGTGCCAGCAGCAACCCCCGGGAAAATGGTCTACCGGATACGCAGTATTTT. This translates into CASSNPRENGLPDTQYF.

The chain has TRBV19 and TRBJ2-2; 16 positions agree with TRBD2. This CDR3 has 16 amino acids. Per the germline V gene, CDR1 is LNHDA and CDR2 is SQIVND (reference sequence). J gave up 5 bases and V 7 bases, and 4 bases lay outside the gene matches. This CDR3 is CASTLGLAGGTGELFF. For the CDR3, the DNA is TGTGCCAGTACCCTGGGACTAGCGGGGGGGACCGGGGAGCTGTTTTTT.

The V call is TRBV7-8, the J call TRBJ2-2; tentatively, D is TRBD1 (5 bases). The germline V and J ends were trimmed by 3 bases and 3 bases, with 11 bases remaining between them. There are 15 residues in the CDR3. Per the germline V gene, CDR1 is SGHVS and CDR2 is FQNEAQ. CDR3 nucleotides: TGTGCCAGCAGCTTTAGGCAGGGTGACACCGGGGAGCTGTTTTTT. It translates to CASSFRQGDTGELFF. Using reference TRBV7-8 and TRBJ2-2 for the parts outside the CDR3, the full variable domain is GAGVSQSPRYKVAKRGQDVALRCDPISGHVSLFWYQQALGQGPEFLTYFQNEAQLDKSGLPSDRFFAERPEGSVSTLKIQRTQQEDSAVYLCASSFRQGDTGELFFGEGSRLTVL.

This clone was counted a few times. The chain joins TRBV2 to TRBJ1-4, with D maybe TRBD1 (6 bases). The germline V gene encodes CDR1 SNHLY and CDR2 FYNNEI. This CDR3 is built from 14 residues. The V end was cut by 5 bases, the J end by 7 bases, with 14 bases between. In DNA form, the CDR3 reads TGTGCCAGCAGTAGGACAGCGGATAGTGAAAAACTGTTTTTT. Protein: CASSRTADSEKLFF.

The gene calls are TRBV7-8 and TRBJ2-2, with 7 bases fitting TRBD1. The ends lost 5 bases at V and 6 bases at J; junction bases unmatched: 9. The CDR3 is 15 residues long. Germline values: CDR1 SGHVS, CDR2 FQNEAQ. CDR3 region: CASSAKVTGSGELFF. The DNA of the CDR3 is TGTGCCAGCAGCGCAAAAGTGACAGGGTCCGGGGAGCTGTTTTTT. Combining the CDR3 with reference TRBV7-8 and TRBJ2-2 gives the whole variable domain GAGVSQSPRYKVAKRGQDVALRCDPISGHVSLFWYQQALGQGPEFLTYFQNEAQLDKSGLPSDRFFAERPEGSVSTLKIQRTQQEDSAVYLCASSAKVTGSGELFFGEGSRLTVL.

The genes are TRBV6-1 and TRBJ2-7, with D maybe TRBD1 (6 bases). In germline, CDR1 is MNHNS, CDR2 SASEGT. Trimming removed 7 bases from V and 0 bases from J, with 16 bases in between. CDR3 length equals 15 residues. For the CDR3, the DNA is TGTGCCAGCATCCTACAGGGACAAAGCTCCTACGAGCAGTACTTC. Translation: CASILQGQSSYEQYF.

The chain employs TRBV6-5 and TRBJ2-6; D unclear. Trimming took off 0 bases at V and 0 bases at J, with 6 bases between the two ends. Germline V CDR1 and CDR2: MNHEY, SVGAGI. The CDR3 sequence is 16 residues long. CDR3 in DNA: TGTGCCAGCAGTTACTCAGGGATCTCTGGGGCCAACGTCCTGACTTTC. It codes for CASSYSGISGANVLTF.

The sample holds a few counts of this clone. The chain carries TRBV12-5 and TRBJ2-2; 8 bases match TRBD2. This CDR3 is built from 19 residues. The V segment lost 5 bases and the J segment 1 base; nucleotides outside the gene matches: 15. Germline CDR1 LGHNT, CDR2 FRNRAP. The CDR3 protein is CASGLTRTGGLGNTGELFF. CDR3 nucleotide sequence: TGTGCTAGTGGTCTGACTAGAACGGGGGGGCTTGGGAACACCGGGGAGCTGTTTTTT. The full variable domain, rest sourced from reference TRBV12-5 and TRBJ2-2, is DARVTQTPRHKVTEMGQEVTMRCQPILGHNTVFWYRQTMMQGLELLAYFRNRAPLDDSGMPKDRFSAEMPDATLATLKIQPSEPRDSAVYFCASGLTRTGGLGNTGELFFGEGSRLTVL.

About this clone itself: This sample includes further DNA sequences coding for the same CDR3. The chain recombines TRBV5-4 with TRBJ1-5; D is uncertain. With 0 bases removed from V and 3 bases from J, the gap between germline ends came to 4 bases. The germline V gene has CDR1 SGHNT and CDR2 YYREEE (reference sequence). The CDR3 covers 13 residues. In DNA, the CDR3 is TGTGCCAGCAGCTTGGATCCCAATCAGCCCCAGCATTTT. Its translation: CASSLDPNQPQHF.

The CDR3 is CASSLIWVTDTGELFF. The CDR3 DNA is TGTGCCAGTAGCCTCATTTGGGTTACAGACACCGGGGAGCTGTTTTTT. The genes are TRBV19 and TRBJ2-2; D is undetermined. Germline-derived CDR1 and CDR2 are LNHDA and SQIVND (reference sequence). This CDR3 is built from 16 residues. Trimming removed 6 bases from V and 3 bases from J, with 17 bases in between.

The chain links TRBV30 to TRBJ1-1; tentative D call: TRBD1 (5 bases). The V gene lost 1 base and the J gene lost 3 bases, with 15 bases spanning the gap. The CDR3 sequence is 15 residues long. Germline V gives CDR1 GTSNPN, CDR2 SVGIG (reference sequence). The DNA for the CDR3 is TGTGCCTGGAGTGAAGGGACTTTTGGGGACACTGAAGCTTTCTTT. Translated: CAWSEGTFGDTEAFF. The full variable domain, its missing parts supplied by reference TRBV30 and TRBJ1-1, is SQTIHQWPATLVQPVGSPLSLECTVEGTSNPNLYWYRQAAGRGLQLLFYSVGIGQISSEVPQNLSASRPQDRQFILSSKKLLLSDSGFYLCAWSEGTFGDTEAFFGQGTRLTVV.

The CDR3 nucleotides are TGTGCCAGCAGCTTAGATAAGGACTTACCTGAAAAACTGTTTTTT. Residues: CASSLDKDLPEKLFF. The gene calls are TRBV11-2 and TRBJ1-4; D unclear. Per germline, CDR1 SGHAT and CDR2 FQNNGV. This CDR3 comprises 15 residues. With 0 bases removed from V and 7 bases from J, the gap between germline ends came to 12 bases.

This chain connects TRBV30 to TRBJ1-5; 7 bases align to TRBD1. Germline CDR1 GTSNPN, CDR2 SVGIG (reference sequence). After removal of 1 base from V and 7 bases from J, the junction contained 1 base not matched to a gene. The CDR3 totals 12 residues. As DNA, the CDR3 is TGTGCCTGGAGTGAGGGGGCCCAGCCCCAGCATTTT. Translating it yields CAWSEGAQPQHF.

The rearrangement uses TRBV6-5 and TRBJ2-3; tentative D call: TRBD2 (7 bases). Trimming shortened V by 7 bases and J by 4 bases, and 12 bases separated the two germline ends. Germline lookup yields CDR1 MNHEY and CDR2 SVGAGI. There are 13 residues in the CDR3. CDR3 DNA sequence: TGTGCCAGCAAAAGGGGGGGCCCAGATACGCAGTATTTT. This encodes CASKRGGPDTQYF.